The 8 T cell receptor beta chains presented below share a single source sample, sequenced in a study of OX40 agonist ivuxolimab in advanced cancers. Sequencing used immunoSEQ multiplex PCR; TCRdb keeps in-frame clones, though not all of them. The repertoire holds about 26,000 clones, around 90% seen once, with approximately 19% in the top ten. Sequenced here: CD4+ or CD8+ T cells sorted from blood, sampled in a trial of the OX40 agonist ivuxolimab. Receptor source: an adult with an advanced solid tumor such as melanoma, head and neck, liver or kidney cancer.

This sequence joins TRBV9 and TRBJ2-1; D possibly uses TRBD1 or TRBD2 (5 bases each). CDR3 size: 15 residues. Trimming pared 4 bases from V and 2 bases from J, leaving 13 bases between. Germline CDR1 is SGDLS and CDR2 is YYNGEE. CDR3: CASSRDPQPYNEQFF. CDR3 coding DNA: TGTGCCAGCAGCAGGGACCCCCAACCCTACAATGAGCAGTTCTTC.

This chain links TRBV7-6 with TRBJ2-7; TRBD1 matches at 9 bases. CDR1 is SGHVS, CDR2 FNYEAQ, per germline. Unmatched junction bases numbered 11, after V lost 4 bases and J lost 7 bases. The CDR3 runs to 15 residues. The CDR3: CASSSTIGTGHEQYF. The DNA for the CDR3 is TGTGCCAGCAGCTCCACTATCGGGACAGGGCATGAGCAGTACTTC.

V gene TRBV10-3 combines with J gene TRBJ2-2, with 8 bases identical to TRBD1. Losses at the gene ends were 5 bases for V and 4 bases for J; bases not matched to a gene: 15. Germline V gives CDR1 ENHRY, CDR2 SYGVKD. This CDR3 has 18 amino acids. The CDR3 here is CAISSAARGPPSTGELFF. The CDR3 DNA is TGTGCCATCAGTAGCGCGGCCAGGGGGCCCCCCAGCACCGGGGAGCTGTTTTTT.

The rearrangement links TRBV11-2 to TRBJ2-1; 9 positions match TRBD2. Trimming at V came to 4 bases and at J to 5 bases, leaving 3 bases not matched to a gene. This CDR3 has 14 residues. Germline-derived CDR1 and CDR2 are SGHAT and FQNNGV. CDR3 bases: TGTGCCAGCAGCTCCGTAGCGGGAGACAATGAGCAGTTCTTC. Its translation is CASSSVAGDNEQFF. Complete variable domain (other parts from reference TRBV11-2 and TRBJ2-1): EAGVAQSPRYKIIEKRQSVAFWCNPISGHATLYWYQQILGQGPKLLIQFQNNGVVDDSQLPKDRFSAERLKGVDSTLKIQPAKLEDSAVYLCASSSVAGDNEQFFGPGTRLTVL.

A note on this clone: The junction departs from germline at one end; a sequencing error may be responsible. V usage is TRBV7-2 and J usage is TRBJ2-5, with 11 bases matching TRBD2. Germline assignment: CDR1 SGHTA and CDR2 FQGNSA. The CDR3 has 15 residues. CDR3 in amino acids: CASSLGTSGAETQYF. The CDR3 region has the DNA TGTGCCAGCAGTTTAGGGACTAGCGGTGCAGAGACCCAGTACTTC. The variable domain in full, completed from reference TRBV7-2 and TRBJ2-5, reads GAGVSQSPSNKVTEKGKDVELRCDPISGHTALYWYRQSLGQGLEFLIYFQGNSAPDKSGLPSDRFSAERTGGSVSTLTIQRTQQEDSAVYLCASSLGTSGAETQYFGPGTRLLVL.

The chain combines TRBV19 with TRBJ2-7, with D unresolved. This CDR3 is built from 15 residues. Deletions cut 6 bases from V and 6 bases from J, with 21 bases between. The germline V gene has CDR1 LNHDA and CDR2 SQIVND (reference sequence). CDR3 amino acids: CASSLAFFYGGEQYF. Written as DNA, the CDR3 is TGTGCCAGTAGCTTAGCATTTTTTTACGGTGGCGAGCAGTACTTC.

The chain combines TRBV2 with TRBJ2-1, with D tentatively TRBD2 (6 bases). The CDR3 totals 14 residues. Per the germline V gene, CDR1 is SNHLY and CDR2 is FYNNEI. Trimming removed 3 bases from V and 3 bases from J, with 9 bases in between. In nucleotides, the CDR3 is TGTGCCAGCAGTGACACTAGCTACTACAATGAGCAGTTCTTC. Encoded protein: CASSDTSYYNEQFF.

The chain combines TRBV6-6 with TRBJ2-3, with 8 bases matching TRBD1. Germline-derived CDR1 and CDR2 are MNHNY and SVGAGI (reference sequence). V trimming: 8 bases; J trimming: 4 bases; junction bases outside the gene matches: 5. This CDR3 region has 13 residues. The CDR3 DNA is TGTGCCAGCCAGACAGGGGTCGCAGATACGCAGTATTTT. Translating gives CASQTGVADTQYF.